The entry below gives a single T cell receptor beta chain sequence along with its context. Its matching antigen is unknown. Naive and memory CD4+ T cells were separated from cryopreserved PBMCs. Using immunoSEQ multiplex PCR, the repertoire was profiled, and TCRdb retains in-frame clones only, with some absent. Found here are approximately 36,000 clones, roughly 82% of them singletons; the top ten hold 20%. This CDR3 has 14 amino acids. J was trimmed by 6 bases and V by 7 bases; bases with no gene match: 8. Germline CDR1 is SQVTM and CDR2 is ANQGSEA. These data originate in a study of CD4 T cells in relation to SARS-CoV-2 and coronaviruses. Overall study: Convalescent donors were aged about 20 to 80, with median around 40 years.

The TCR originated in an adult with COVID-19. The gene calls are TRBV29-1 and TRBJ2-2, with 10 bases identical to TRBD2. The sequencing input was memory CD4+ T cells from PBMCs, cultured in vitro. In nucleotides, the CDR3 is TGCAGCGCTAGCGGGAGAAGAGCGGCCGGGGAGCTGTTTTTT. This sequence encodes CSASGRRAAGELFF.